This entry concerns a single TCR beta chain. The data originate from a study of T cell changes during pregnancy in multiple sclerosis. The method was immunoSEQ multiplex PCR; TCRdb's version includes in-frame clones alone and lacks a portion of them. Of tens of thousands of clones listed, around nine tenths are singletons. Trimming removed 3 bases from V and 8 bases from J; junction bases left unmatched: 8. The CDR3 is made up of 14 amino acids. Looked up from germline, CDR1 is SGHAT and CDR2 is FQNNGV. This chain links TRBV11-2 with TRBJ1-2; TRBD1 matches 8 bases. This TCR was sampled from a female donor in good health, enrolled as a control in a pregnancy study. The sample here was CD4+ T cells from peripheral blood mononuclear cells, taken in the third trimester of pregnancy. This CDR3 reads CASSFGQGGSGYTF. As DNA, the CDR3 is TGTGCCAGCAGCTTTGGACAGGGTGGGTCAGGCTACACCTTC.